This TCR beta chain was identified in a study of blood T cell repertoires in COVID-19. Overall study context: Some COVID-19 samples were acute and others convalescent; all came from the United States, Italy and Spain.

In the source study's methods: How many nucleated cells were present was estimated from reference gene primer amplification. The method was immunoSEQ multiplex PCR; TCRdb's version includes in-frame clones alone and lacks a portion of them. The V and J calls and the clone size are those of that table, but D and trimming were determined from the DNA. The profile shows about 71,000 clones, 70% to 90% of them singletons. This CDR3 is built from 16 residues. Trimming took 1 base from V and 5 from J, leaving 15 bases between them. Germline V gives CDR1 MNHNS, CDR2 SASEGT. The origin of this receptor is a man aged 30 to 39 with acute or convalescent COVID-19. Sequencing was carried out using peripheral blood. This chain joins TRBV6-1 and TRBJ1-5; tentatively, D is TRBD1 (6 bases). CDR3 DNA: TGTGCCAGCAGTGAAGGCAGGGGATGGGATGATCAGCCCCAGCATTTT. Amino acids: CASSEGRGWDDQPQHF.